This TCR beta chain was observed in a study of T-cell memory formation after mild COVID-19. As for the study in general: Largely, the TCR clusters proved donor specific. Findings and caveats of the study: CD4/CD8 balance characterized clones contracting day 15 to 85, and CD4+ skew characterized later expanders. The finding that pre-infection memory included some responding clones suggested that cross-reactive memory joined.

Constant-segment primers served in 5'RACE that generated TCR alpha and TCR beta cDNA libraries bearing sample barcodes and UMIs. MiXCR was run by TCRdb on the 5' RACE reads, yielding one entry per CDR3 protein. In the table there are about 210,000 distinct CDR3 sequences, 27% of which are singletons. This clonotype was counted only a few times. Its antigen is not identified. The CDR3 extends over 16 amino acids. CDR1 MGHRA and CDR2 YSYEKL come from the germline V gene. Trimming pared 0 bases from V and 7 bases from J, leaving 17 bases between. The source material was PBMCs or a T cell subset sorted from them (not recorded which). The receptor comes from an adult woman who had mild COVID-19 (a few samples of this study predate the infection). Cell type and time point are not known. This chain connects TRBV4-1 to TRBJ2-3; a possible D gene is TRBD1 (5 bases). This CDR3 is CASSQDRTTVEHTQYF. DNA for the CDR3: TGCGCCAGCAGCCAAGATCGGACAACGGTTGAACATACGCAGTATTTT.